This entry lists 13 T cell receptor beta chains sequenced from one sample in a study of cytotoxic CD8 clonotypes in ibrutinib-treated CLL. Some clones are missing from TCRdb's copy, which holds only in-frame ones; the method was immunoSEQ multiplex PCR. The sample includes some 100,000 clones, about 58% of them seen just once. This material consisted of PBMCs, taken after 24 months of ibrutinib treatment. These receptors were obtained from a human donor with chronic lymphocytic leukemia.

This clone was counted between two and nine times. The J gene is TRBJ1-2, the V gene TRBV30, with D perhaps TRBD1 (5 bases). Trimming cost V 2 bases and J 8 bases, with 12 bases left between them. This CDR3 comprises 12 residues. In germline, CDR1 is GTSNPN, CDR2 SVGIG (reference sequence). This CDR3 is CAWSRQRQGYTF. For the CDR3, the DNA is TGTGCCTGGAGTCGTCAGAGACAGGGCTACACCTTC.

The V call is TRBV28, the J call TRBJ1-2, with TRBD1 as a possible D gene (5 bases). The V end was cut by 3 bases, the J end by 1 base, with 9 bases between. CDR1 and CDR2 from the germline V gene are MDHEN and SYDVKM. The length of the CDR3 is 14 residues. This chain's CDR3 is CASSLQGNNYGYTF. The CDR3 DNA is TGTGCCAGCAGTTTGCAGGGTAATAACTATGGCTACACCTTC.

As regards this clone: The sample carries other DNA sequences with the same CDR3. The V call is TRBV5-1, the J call TRBJ2-7, with D unclear. The V and J ends lost 4 bases and 4 bases respectively, with 9 bases between them. Germline assignment: CDR1 SGHRS and CDR2 YFSETQ. The CDR3 has 12 amino acids. CDR3 amino acids: CASSPGRYEQYF. CDR3 bases: TGCGCCAGCAGCCCGGGCCGTTACGAGCAGTACTTC. The full variable domain, with the rest looked up from reference TRBV5-1 and TRBJ2-7, is KAGVTQTPRYLIKTRGQQVTLSCSPISGHRSVSWYQQTPGQGLQFLFEYFSETQRNKGNFPGRFSGRQFSNSRSEMNVSTLELGDSALYLCASSPGRYEQYFGPGTRLTVT.

The chain couples TRBV25-1 to TRBJ2-7; 12 positions match TRBD2. CDR1 and CDR2 from the germline V gene are MGHDK and SYGVNS. The CDR3 runs 15 residues. The V and J ends lost 5 bases and 2 bases, in that order; junction bases with no gene match: 4. The CDR3 here is CASSPLAGGAYEQYF. Here the CDR3 DNA reads TGTGCCAGCAGTCCACTAGCGGGGGGAGCCTACGAGCAGTACTTC.

The chain employs TRBV19 and TRBJ1-1; 7 bases are a match to TRBD1. The CDR3 has 14 residues. V gave up 0 bases and J gave up 6 bases; unmatched junction bases: 4. The germline V gene has CDR1 LNHDA and CDR2 SQIVND (reference sequence). The CDR3 sequence: CASSIEGRGSEAFF. The CDR3 DNA follows: TGTGCCAGTAGTATAGAAGGCAGGGGGTCTGAAGCTTTCTTT.

The chain has TRBV7-9 and TRBJ2-3; 9 nucleotides agree with TRBD1. The trim removed 5 bases at V and 4 bases at J, leaving 10 bases unmatched. Germline lookup yields CDR1 SEHNR and CDR2 FQNEAQ (reference sequence). This CDR3 spans 16 amino acids. The CDR3 region is CASSPTGQGRSDTQYF. CDR3 DNA: TGTGCCAGCAGCCCCACGGGACAGGGTCGATCAGATACGCAGTATTTT.

The rearrangement links TRBV5-1 to TRBJ1-3, with a possible D match to TRBD1 (6 bases). Germline assignment: CDR1 SGHRS and CDR2 YFSETQ. The CDR3 spans 14 residues. V was trimmed by 5 bases and J by 4 bases, leaving 13 bases between them. This chain's CDR3 is CASRLSQGGNTIYF. The CDR3 DNA follows: TGCGCCAGCAGACTGTCCCAGGGGGGAAACACCATATATTTT.

This chain's CDR3 is CASSLDPIGTQYF. DNA for the CDR3: TGTGCCAGCAGCTTGGACCCTATCGGGACCCAGTACTTC. The rearrangement links TRBV5-6 to TRBJ2-5; no reliable D call. Trimming left V 0 bases short and J 7 bases short, with 10 bases between. Germline assignment: CDR1 SGHDT and CDR2 YYEEEE. This CDR3 has 13 residues.

The chain carries TRBV30 and TRBJ1-1; TRBD1 matches 7 bases. The CDR3 spans 13 residues. Losses at the gene ends were 1 base for V and 4 bases for J; bases not matched to a gene: 3. Germline V gives CDR1 GTSNPN, CDR2 SVGIG (reference sequence). Here the CDR3 DNA reads TGTGCCTGGAGTGCGACAGGGACCACTGAAGCTTTCTTT. Its protein product is CAWSATGTTEAFF.

The gene calls are TRBV2 and TRBJ2-7; 10 bases agree with TRBD1. With 6 bases clipped from V and 4 bases from J, the junction kept 6 bases outside the gene matches. The V gene's germline CDR1 is SNHLY and CDR2 FYNNEI. This CDR3 comprises 14 residues. This chain's CDR3 is CASSPGQGVYEQYF. The CDR3 nucleotides read TGTGCCAGCAGCCCAGGACAGGGGGTGTACGAGCAGTACTTC.

This clone was seen more than once but under ten times. The chain has TRBV7-9 and TRBJ1-6; D is uncertain. Per germline, CDR1 SEHNR and CDR2 FQNEAQ (reference sequence). This CDR3 comprises 13 residues. V was shortened by 5 bases and J by 7 bases, with 9 bases between the two germline ends. CDR3: CASSTTENSPLHF. The CDR3 DNA reads as TGTGCCAGCAGCACCACGGAAAATTCACCCCTCCACTTT.

V usage is TRBV9 and J usage is TRBJ2-1; TRBD1 aligns across 12 bases. There are 16 residues in the CDR3. Germline CDR1 and CDR2: SGDLS and YYNGEE. Trimming cost V 1 base and J 7 bases; bases outside gene matches: 6. CDR3 bases: TGTGCCAGCAGCGTACTGGGACAGGGGGCGTATAATGAGCAGTTCTTC. This encodes CASSVLGQGAYNEQFF.

This clone appeared a single time. Other DNA sequences within the sample encode an identical CDR3. The CDR3 DNA reads TGTGCCAGCAGCCTAGAACTGAACACTGAAGCTTTCTTT. Encoded protein: CASSLELNTEAFF. V usage is TRBV7-3 and J usage is TRBJ1-1; D is uncertain. The germline CDR1 and CDR2 sequences are SGHTA and FQGTGA. The CDR3 runs 13 residues. Deletions cut 5 bases from V and 0 bases from J, with 7 bases between. Supplemented by reference TRBV7-3 and TRBJ1-1, the full variable domain reads GAGVSQTPSNKVTEKGKYVELRCDPISGHTALYWYRQSLGQGPEFLIYFQGTGAADDSGLPNDRFFAVRPEGSVSTLKIQRTERGDSAVYLCASSLELNTEAFFGQGTRLTVV.